Presented here are 8 T cell receptor beta chains from one specimen sequenced in a study of blood T cell repertoires in COVID-19. Some clones are missing from TCRdb's copy, which holds only in-frame ones; the method was immunoSEQ multiplex PCR. The sample records about 63,000 clones, around 74% being singletons. Sequenced sample: peripheral blood. The origin of the receptors is a woman older than 75 with acute or convalescent COVID-19.

The V gene is TRBV6-5, the J gene TRBJ2-2; 8 positions match TRBD2. Germline V gene sequence: CDR1 MNHEY, CDR2 SVGAGI. V shed 5 bases, J shed 1 base, and the junction held 0 bases outside the gene matches. The CDR3 is 14 residues long. Here the CDR3 reads CASSRGGNTGELFF. CDR3 nucleotide sequence: TGTGCCAGCAGTCGGGGGGGGAACACCGGGGAGCTGTTTTTT.

The chain combines TRBV28 with TRBJ2-5, with a tentative D call TRBD2 (5 bases). Germline V gene sequence: CDR1 MDHEN, CDR2 SYDVKM. This CDR3 comprises 18 residues. Trimming stripped 6 bases from V and 3 bases from J, with 26 bases between. CDR3 in amino acids: CASRNDGPSRRMEETQYF. The CDR3 DNA follows: TGTGCCAGCAGGAATGACGGACCCTCCAGGAGGATGGAAGAGACCCAGTACTTC.

This clone was seen more than once but under ten times. V is TRBV7-9 and J is TRBJ1-2, with D maybe TRBD1 (5 bases). Per the germline V gene, CDR1 is SEHNR and CDR2 is FQNEAQ (reference sequence). V lost 1 base and J 2 bases, leaving 14 bases between the germline ends. There are 16 residues in the CDR3. CDR3: CASSLGIWGENYGYTF. CDR3 coding DNA: TGTGCCAGCAGCTTAGGCATTTGGGGGGAAAACTATGGCTACACCTTC.

The V gene is TRBV5-1, the J gene TRBJ1-3; D call uncertain. The CDR3 loop spans 14 amino acids. CDR1 is SGHRS, CDR2 YFSETQ, per germline. Trimming stripped 2 bases from V and 2 bases from J, with 8 bases between. The CDR3 sequence is CASSFGIAGNTIYF. The CDR3 DNA reads TGCGCCAGCAGCTTCGGTATCGCTGGAAACACCATATATTTT.

This chain uses TRBV7-2 with TRBJ2-4; possible D gene TRBD1, 6 bases. V gave up 1 base and J gave up 9 bases, with 16 bases separating them. CDR3 length: 15 amino acids. Germline values: CDR1 SGHTA, CDR2 FQGNSA. The CDR3 DNA follows: TGTGCCAGCAGCTTAGAACAGGGTTCCCGGGTCATTCAGTACTTC. It specifies CASSLEQGSRVIQYF.

The rearrangement uses TRBV6-2 or TRBV6-3 and TRBJ1-2; D gene uncertain. Germline CDR1 and CDR2: MNHEY and SVGEGT. Between the trimmed V and J ends, which lost 2 bases and 4 bases, there was a span of 5 bases. This CDR3 region has 12 residues. The CDR3 coding sequence is TGTGCCAGCAGTTACGCCAGCTATGGCTACACCTTC. Residues: CASSYASYGYTF.

The J gene is TRBJ2-1, the V gene TRBV27; D is possibly TRBD1 (5 bases). The germline V gene encodes CDR1 MNHEY and CDR2 SMNVEV (reference sequence). The CDR3 consists of 15 residues. The V and J ends lost 6 bases and 2 bases respectively, with 14 bases between them. CDR3 sequence: CASRLYQGAYNEQFF. In DNA form, the CDR3 reads TGTGCCAGCAGGCTCTATCAGGGCGCCTACAATGAGCAGTTCTTC.

The J gene is TRBJ1-4, the V gene TRBV27, with a weak D call TRBD1 (5 bases). The CDR3 consists of 14 residues. Germline assignment: CDR1 MNHEY and CDR2 SMNVEV (reference sequence). V lost 6 bases to trimming and J lost 11 bases, with 19 bases between them. The CDR3, as DNA: TGTGCCAGCAGACCCGGGGGGGGGTCGAAGAAACTGTTTTTT. Amino acid sequence: CASRPGGGSKKLFF.